These 19 T cell receptor beta chains were sequenced from one sample in a study of T cell changes during pregnancy in multiple sclerosis. Profiled with immunoSEQ multiplex PCR; TCRdb holds only in-frame clones, not every one. The sample has 65,000 to 80,000 clones, approximately 92% seen once. The sample in question was peripheral blood, obtained in the first trimester of pregnancy. The receptors here all came from a female donor with multiple sclerosis, enrolled in a pregnancy study.

The V gene is TRBV5-4, the J gene TRBJ2-5, with 7 bases that match TRBD2. The V gene's germline CDR1 is SGHNT and CDR2 YYREEE (reference sequence). CDR3 length: 14 residues. The junction had 7 bases not matched to a gene; V was cut back by 4 bases and J by 4 bases. This chain's CDR3 is CASSNPSGGETQYF. The CDR3 coding sequence is TGTGCCAGCAGCAATCCATCGGGGGGAGAGACCCAGTACTTC. Full variable domain (missing parts from reference TRBV5-4 and TRBJ2-5): ETGVTQSPTHLIKTRGQQVTLRCSSQSGHNTVSWYQQALGQGPQFIFQYYREEENGRGNFPPRFSGLQFPNYSSELNVNALELDDSALYLCASSNPSGGETQYFGPGTRLLVL.

The rearrangement joins TRBV9 to TRBJ2-1, with 10 bases fitting TRBD2. From germline, CDR1 is SGDLS and CDR2 YYNGEE. The CDR3 totals 18 residues. With 4 bases clipped from V and 4 bases from J, the junction kept 14 bases outside the gene matches. The CDR3 DNA sequence: TGTGCCAGCAGCACCCGCGGGACTAGCGAAAGGCTATACAATGAGCAGTTCTTC. Translation: CASSTRGTSERLYNEQFF. The full variable domain, in which reference TRBV9 and TRBJ2-1 provide the parts outside the CDR3, is DSGVTQTPKHLITATGQRVTLRCSPRSGDLSVYWYQQSLDQGLQFLIQYYNGEERAKGNILERFSAQQFPDLHSELNLSSLELGDSALYFCASSTRGTSERLYNEQFFGPGTRLTVL.

The chain joins TRBV9 to TRBJ1-1; TRBD1 matches 8 bases. The ends lost 3 bases at V and 4 bases at J; junction bases unmatched: 2. The germline CDR1 and CDR2 sequences are SGDLS and YYNGEE. The CDR3 is made up of 13 amino acids. CDR3 nucleotide sequence: TGTGCCAGCAGCGGGACAGGGATCACTGAAGCTTTCTTT. Translation gives CASSGTGITEAFF. The variable domain in full, with the rest retrieved from reference TRBV9 and TRBJ1-1, is DSGVTQTPKHLITATGQRVTLRCSPRSGDLSVYWYQQSLDQGLQFLIQYYNGEERAKGNILERFSAQQFPDLHSELNLSSLELGDSALYFCASSGTGITEAFFGQGTRLTVV.

This clone was seen once. The J gene is TRBJ2-1, the V gene TRBV7-9, with 12 positions matching TRBD2. Germline CDR1 and CDR2: SEHNR and FQNEAQ (reference sequence). Trimming removed 5 bases from V and 1 base from J; junction bases left unmatched: 12. CDR3 length: 19 amino acids. The CDR3, as DNA: TGTGCCAGCAGCGACCGACTAGCGGGAGTCGGGAAATCCTACAATGAGCAGTTCTTC. It encodes CASSDRLAGVGKSYNEQFF.

The J gene is TRBJ1-2, the V gene TRBV27; 7 bases are shared with TRBD1. V lost 1 base and J lost 0; bases outside the gene matches: 8. Germline V gene lookup returns CDR1 MNHEY and CDR2 SMNVEV (reference sequence). The CDR3 consists of 17 residues. CDR3 nucleotide sequence: TGTGCCAGCAGTTTATACAGGGGTGTCTCCTCTAACTATGGCTACACCTTC. Translating it yields CASSLYRGVSSNYGYTF.

In its sample, this clone was seen a few times. The V gene is TRBV5-5, the J gene TRBJ1-1; 8 bases match TRBD1. Trimming at V came to 4 bases and at J to 5 bases, leaving 7 bases not matched to a gene. CDR3 length: 14 amino acids. Germline CDR1 and CDR2: SGHKS and YYEKEE (reference sequence). CDR3 in DNA: TGTGCCAGCAGCCCCGGACAGGGTGGAACTGAAGCTTTCTTT. Translating it yields CASSPGQGGTEAFF.

This rearrangement joins TRBV18 to TRBJ2-4; TRBD1 matches at 8 bases. Germline-derived CDR1 and CDR2 are KGHSH and LQKENI. This CDR3 comprises 14 residues. The V segment lost 3 bases and the J segment 6 bases; nucleotides outside the gene matches: 4. In nucleotides, the CDR3 is TGTGCCAGCTCACCCCGACAGGGGATAAACATTCAGTACTTC. Its protein product is CASSPRQGINIQYF.

This chain connects TRBV7-7 to TRBJ2-1; TRBD1 is a possible D gene (5 bases). The V and J ends lost 2 bases and 9 bases respectively, with 11 bases between them. CDR3 length: 13 residues. Per germline, CDR1 SSHAT and CDR2 FNYEAQ (reference sequence). Here the CDR3 DNA reads TGTGCCAGCAGCTTAAGCAGGGATAGTGAGCAGTTCTTC. The encoded protein is CASSLSRDSEQFF.

The chain is built from TRBV14 and TRBJ2-7; maybe TRBD2 (6 bases). The CDR3 length is 14 residues. Germline CDR1 reads SGHDN; CDR2 reads FVKESK. Trimming took 4 bases from V and 3 from J, leaving 13 bases between them. CDR3 protein: CASSPSAYFYEQYF. CDR3 sequence (DNA): TGTGCCAGCAGCCCTAGCGCCTACTTCTACGAGCAGTACTTC.

The chain is built from TRBV19 and TRBJ2-7; possibly TRBD1 for D (5 bases). The CDR3 extends over 11 amino acids. With 1 base removed from V and 8 bases from J, the gap between germline ends came to 6 bases. Germline CDR1 is LNHDA and CDR2 is SQIVND (reference sequence). The CDR3 here is CASSIGGQQYF. The CDR3 DNA sequence: TGTGCCAGTAGTATAGGGGGCCAGCAGTACTTC. Full variable domain (rest looked up from reference TRBV19 and TRBJ2-7): DGGITQSPKYLFRKEGQNVTLSCEQNLNHDAMYWYRQDPGQGLRLIYYSQIVNDFQKGDIAEGYSVSREKKESFPLTVTSAQKNPTAFYLCASSIGGQQYFGPGTRLTVT.

The rearrangement joins TRBV4-1 to TRBJ1-2; a weak D match, TRBD1 (5 bases). The CDR3 totals 15 residues. The germline V gene encodes CDR1 MGHRA and CDR2 YSYEKL. V was trimmed by 0 bases and J by 0 bases, leaving 8 bases between them. CDR3 loop: CASSQEDSSNYGYTF. The DNA of the CDR3 is TGCGCCAGCAGCCAAGAAGACAGCTCTAACTATGGCTACACCTTC.

The chain uses TRBV7-9 and TRBJ1-1; D is undetermined. The germline V gene has CDR1 SEHNR and CDR2 FQNEAQ (reference sequence). V was cut by 1 base and J by 1 base, with 7 bases left in between. This CDR3 region has 14 residues. DNA for the CDR3: TGTGCCAGCAGCTTAGTCGGAGGGAACACTGAAGCTTTCTTT. It encodes CASSLVGGNTEAFF.

The gene calls are TRBV4-2 and TRBJ2-7, with 11 positions matching TRBD2. Losses at the gene ends were 1 base for V and 3 bases for J; bases not matched to a gene: 8. The CDR3 totals 17 residues. CDR1 is LGHNA and CDR2 is YNFKEQ in the germline V gene. The CDR3 bases are TGTGCCAGCAGCCAAGGGACTAGCGGGCCTTATATCTACGAGCAGTACTTC. Its translation: CASSQGTSGPYIYEQYF.

The chain links TRBV19 to TRBJ2-5; tentatively, D is TRBD2 (6 bases). Trimming removed 1 base from V and 5 bases from J, with 8 bases in between. This CDR3 region has 13 residues. The germline gives CDR1 LNHDA, CDR2 SQIVND (reference sequence). The DNA of the CDR3 is TGTGCCAGTAGTATAGGGGCGGGGGAGACCCAGTACTTC. Translation gives CASSIGAGETQYF.

The count of this clone is one. The chain has TRBV4-2 and TRBJ1-4; a weak D match, TRBD1 (6 bases). Germline V gene data show CDR1 as LGHNA and CDR2 as YNFKEQ. There are 15 residues in the CDR3. Between the trimmed V and J ends, which lost 4 bases and 4 bases, there was a span of 13 bases. CDR3 in amino acids: CASSLRGPGNEKLFF. The CDR3 DNA reads TGTGCCAGCAGCCTCAGGGGTCCCGGTAATGAAAAACTGTTTTTT.

The chain is built from TRBV19 and TRBJ1-2; 7 nucleotides agree with TRBD1. The ends lost 5 bases at V and 5 bases at J; junction bases unmatched: 2. The germline gives CDR1 LNHDA, CDR2 SQIVND (reference sequence). This CDR3 is 12 amino acids long. The CDR3 sequence: CASSGQVYGYTF. The CDR3 DNA is TGTGCCAGTAGTGGACAGGTTTATGGCTACACCTTC. The whole variable domain, remainder taken from reference TRBV19 and TRBJ1-2, is DGGITQSPKYLFRKEGQNVTLSCEQNLNHDAMYWYRQDPGQGLRLIYYSQIVNDFQKGDIAEGYSVSREKKESFPLTVTSAQKNPTAFYLCASSGQVYGYTFGSGTRLTVV.

The rearrangement links TRBV5-1 to TRBJ2-1; 11 positions match TRBD2. Germline lookup yields CDR1 SGHRS and CDR2 YFSETQ. Trimming took 4 bases from V and 2 from J; bases not matched to a gene: 5. The CDR3 consists of 16 residues. CDR3 sequence (DNA): TGCGCCAGCAGCAGTGGACTAGCGGGTACCTACAATGAGCAGTTCTTC. Amino acids: CASSSGLAGTYNEQFF.

The V gene is TRBV6-5, the J gene TRBJ1-2; D unresolved. Germline V gene lookup returns CDR1 MNHEY and CDR2 SVGAGI. V was clipped by 5 bases and J by 7 bases, with 20 bases between them. The CDR3 has 15 amino acids. In DNA, the CDR3 is TGTGCCAGCAGTCCCCCGAGGGATTTCTTTGGTGGCTACACCTTC. This gives the protein CASSPPRDFFGGYTF.

The J gene is TRBJ2-7, the V gene TRBV14, with D hard to call. Trimming took 5 bases from V and 3 from J, leaving 11 bases between them. Looked up from germline, CDR1 is SGHDN and CDR2 is FVKESK. CDR3 length: 13 amino acids. CDR3 residues: CASSYSSVYEQYF. In DNA, the CDR3 is TGTGCCAGCAGCTACTCGTCGGTCTACGAGCAGTACTTC.